These T cell receptor beta chains were read from a single sample in a study of blood T cell repertoires in COVID-19. Some clones are missing from TCRdb's copy, which holds only in-frame ones; the method was immunoSEQ multiplex PCR. The sample has under 300,000 clones; 65% to 90% are singletons. Sequenced: peripheral blood. These receptors came from a human donor in a cohort sampled during active COVID-19. CDR3s include the opening cysteine and the closing phenylalanine or tryptophan. The D gene is left open where the match is weak. Rows give clone size only sometimes, using once, few, many, or a class for an expanded clone.

j_call clone_size d_call v_call cdr3_aa cdr3_nt
TRBJ2-5 - TRBD2 TRBV30 CAWSSEGRGTQYF TGTGCCTGGAGTTCTGAGGGGAGGGGGACCCAGTACTTC
TRBJ2-7 - TRBD1 TRBV5-4 CASSRSGTGTYEQYF TGTGCCAGCAGCAGGTCCGGGACAGGAACCTACGAGCAGTACTTC
TRBJ1-4 once - TRBV4-3 CASSQDRGEKLFF TGCGCCAGCAGCCAAGACAGGGGTGAAAAACTGTTTTTT
TRBJ1-5 once - TRBV6-5 CASSSIQGSGNQPQHF TGTGCCAGCAGTTCAATACAGGGCTCGGGCAATCAGCCCCAGCATTTT
TRBJ1-2 - - TRBV18 CASSYPQYGYTF TGTGCCAGCTCATACCCCCAGTATGGCTACACCTTC
TRBJ1-4 few - TRBV2 CASPAGPGANEKLFF TGTGCCAGCCCGGCCGGACCCGGGGCTAATGAAAAACTGTTTTTT
TRBJ1-2 - - TRBV29-1 CSGTDLYGYTF TGCAGCGGGACAGACCTCTATGGCTACACCTTC
TRBJ1-1 - TRBD1 TRBV19 CASSGRGQALGTEAFF TGTGCCAGTAGTGGCCGGGGACAGGCTCTGGGCACTGAAGCTTTCTTT
TRBJ2-7 - - TRBV5-1 CASSGGPSYEQYF TGCGCCAGCAGTGGAGGTCCGTCCTACGAGCAGTACTTC
TRBJ2-5 - TRBD2 TRBV11-2 CASSFQGALAGVVTETQYF TGTGCCAGCAGCTTTCAAGGGGCACTAGCGGGAGTAGTAACGGAGACCCAGTACTTC
TRBJ2-7 - TRBD1 TRBV28 CASGRTGLIYEQYF TGTGCCAGCGGGAGGACAGGGTTGATCTACGAGCAGTACTTC
TRBJ2-2 - - TRBV18 CASSPLPPAGRNTGELFF TGTGCCAGCTCACCACTGCCCCCAGCGGGTCGGAACACCGGGGAGCTGTTTTTT
TRBJ1-1 - TRBD1 TRBV18 CASSRGQGMNTEAFF TGTGCCAGCTCACGGGGACAGGGGATGAACACTGAAGCTTTCTTT
TRBJ1-3 - - TRBV18 CASSLASQMSSGNTIYF TGTGCCAGCTCACTGGCCTCCCAGATGTCCTCTGGAAACACCATATATTTT
TRBJ1-1 - - TRBV7-9 CASSLVLGQSEAFF TGTGCCAGCAGCTTAGTCCTAGGACAGTCTGAAGCTTTCTTT
TRBJ1-2 - - TRBV19 CASSIALINSDRDF TGTGCCAGTAGTATAGCTTTGATTAACTCGGACAGAGACTTC
TRBJ2-7 - - TRBV7-9 CASSLAQGPYEQYF TGTGCCAGCAGCTTAGCACAGGGCCCTTACGAGCAGTACTTC
TRBJ1-5 - - TRBV18 CASSIRGSNQPQHF TGTGCCAGCTCAATCAGGGGAAGCAATCAGCCCCAGCATTTT
TRBJ2-1 - - TRBV21-1 CASSGRQGQIPSSYNEQFF TGTGCCAGCAGCGGGAGGCAGGGCCAGATACCCTCCTCCTACAATGAGCAGTTCTTC
TRBJ2-1 - TRBD1 TRBV6-9 CASTDPLTGQEYNEQFF TGTGCCAGCACCGACCCACTAACGGGACAGGAGTACAATGAGCAGTTCTTC
TRBJ2-7 - - TRBV6-5 CASSMQLFYEQYF TGTGCCAGCAGTATGCAGTTATTCTACGAGCAGTACTTC
TRBJ2-7 - TRBD1 TRBV28 CASSFRRGTGDEQYF TGTGCCAGCAGTTTCCGCCGAGGGACAGGGGACGAGCAGTACTTC
TRBJ2-5 - TRBD2 TRBV9 CASSVLAGGQETQYF TGTGCCAGCAGCGTTTTAGCGGGAGGGCAAGAGACCCAGTACTTC
TRBJ2-3 - - TRBV15 CATSRELGGQYF TGTGCCACCAGCAGAGAACTTGGTGGGCAGTATTTT
TRBJ2-1 - TRBD2 TRBV7-3 CASSKTSGYNEQFF TGTGCCAGCTCTAAGACTAGCGGCTACAATGAGCAGTTCTTC
TRBJ1-2 - - TRBV5-1 CASRNRESRINYGYTF TGCGCCAGCAGGAACAGGGAAAGCCGTATTAACTATGGCTACACCTTC
TRBJ2-7 few TRBD2 TRBV3-1/TRBV3-2 CASSHRGGGYEQYF TGTGCCAGCAGCCATAGAGGCGGGGGGTACGAGCAGTACTTC
TRBJ1-2 - - TRBV7-9 CASSLTGYGYTF TGTGCCAGCAGCTTAACAGGTTATGGCTACACCTTC